This TCR beta chain was sequenced in a study of Graves' ophthalmopathy and Graves' hyperthyroidism. Study observations and caveats: Clonotypes were expanded in thyroid at above 0.001 frequency, and most also appeared in blood.

Amplification from RNA transcripts yielded the TCR beta CDR3 regions. First-round RT-PCR used HTBI primers; second-round multiplex PCR followed. TCRdb passed the multiplex PCR reads through MiXCR, listing each CDR3 protein once. The sample has approximately 380,000 distinct CDR3 sequences; around 21% are singletons. The V and J ends lost 3 bases and 3 bases respectively, with 6 bases between them. CDR3 length equals 12 residues. The germline CDR1 and CDR2 sequences are KGHSH and LQKENI. This clonotype was observed at least ten times. The antigen remains unidentified. This receptor was obtained from a woman aged 18 to 35 with stable Graves' hyperthyroidism. The V and J genes are TRBV18 and TRBJ2-7; D gene uncertain. Sequenced sample: peripheral blood. The CDR3 coding sequence is TGTGCCAGCTCACCTGGATACTACGAGCAGTACTTC. Translated: CASSPGYYEQYF.